This TCR beta chain comes out of a study of blood T cells in healthy people across ages. Study results and caveats: Age brought a roughly linear fall in TCR beta diversity measured per million T cells. Naive T cell percentage strongly correlated with TCR beta diversity.

This clonotype was seen only a few times. The antigen remains undetermined. The CDR3 is made up of 12 amino acids. With 4 bases removed from V and 6 bases from J, the gap between germline ends came to 9 bases. The germline V gene has CDR1 SGDLS and CDR2 YYNGEE. Next came a second PCR, run for about 7 to 11 cycles, which used a sample-barcoded 5' primer along with a J-beta primer mix. The template-switch adaptor, which had 12 random nucleotides, put a tag on each cDNA molecule. Each sample yielded at least 3 million CDR3-containing paired-end reads. MiXCR, applied by TCRdb to the 5' RACE reads, yields one record per CDR3 protein. There are 800,000 or so distinct CDR3 sequences in the sample; more than 35% occur only once, and 15% to 20% lies in the top ten.

The receptor's source is an elderly man in good health. Sequenced material: blood. The rearrangement uses TRBV9 and TRBJ2-3; D call uncertain. The CDR3 reads CASSPSQDTQYF. CDR3 nucleotides: TGTGCCAGCAGCCCCTCTCAGGATACGCAGTATTTT.